This T cell receptor (beta chain) was sequenced in a study of cytomegalovirus exposure and HLA in healthy donors. The PCR employed 60 Vbeta primers together with 13 Jbeta primers. Sequencing was performed with immunoSEQ multiplex PCR; in TCRdb, only in-frame clones are kept and a portion is missing. The sample has about 190,000 clones; 79% are singletons. CDR3 length equals 18 residues. The V and J ends lost 0 bases and 10 bases respectively, with 25 bases between them. Per the germline V gene, CDR1 is LNHNV and CDR2 is YYDKDF (reference sequence). The clonotype originates from a woman aged 18-29 years in good health and CMV-seronegative. This chain links TRBV15 with TRBJ2-1; a possible D gene is TRBD1 (5 bases). The sequencing input was PBMCs. This CDR3 reads CATSRDRLGGALGREQFF. CDR3 coding DNA: TGTGCCACCAGCAGAGATCGATTGGGTGGGGCCCTGGGCCGGGAGCAGTTCTTC.